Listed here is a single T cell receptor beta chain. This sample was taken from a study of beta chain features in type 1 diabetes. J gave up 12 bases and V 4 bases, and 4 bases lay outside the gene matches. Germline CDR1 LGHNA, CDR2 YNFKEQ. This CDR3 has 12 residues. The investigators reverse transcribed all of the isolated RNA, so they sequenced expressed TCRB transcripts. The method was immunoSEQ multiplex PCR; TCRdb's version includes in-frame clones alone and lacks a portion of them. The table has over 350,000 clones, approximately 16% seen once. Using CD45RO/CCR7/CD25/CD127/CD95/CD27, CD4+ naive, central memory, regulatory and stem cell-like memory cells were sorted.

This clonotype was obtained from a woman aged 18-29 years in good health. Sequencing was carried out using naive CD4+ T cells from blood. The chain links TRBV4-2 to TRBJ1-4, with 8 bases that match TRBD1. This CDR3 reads CASSPDREELFF. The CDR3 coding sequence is TGTGCCAGCAGCCCGGACAGGGAGGAACTGTTTTTT.